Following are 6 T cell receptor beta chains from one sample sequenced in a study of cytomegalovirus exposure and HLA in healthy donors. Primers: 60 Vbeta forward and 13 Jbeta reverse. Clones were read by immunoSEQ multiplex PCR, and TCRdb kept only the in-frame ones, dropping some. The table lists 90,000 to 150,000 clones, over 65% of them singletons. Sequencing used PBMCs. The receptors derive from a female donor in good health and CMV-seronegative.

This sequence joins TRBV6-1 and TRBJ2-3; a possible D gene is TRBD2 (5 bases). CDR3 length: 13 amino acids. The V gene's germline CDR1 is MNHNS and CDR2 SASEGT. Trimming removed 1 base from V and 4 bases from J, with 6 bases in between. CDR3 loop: CASSEGGSDTQYF. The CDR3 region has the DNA TGTGCCAGCAGTGAAGGCGGGTCAGATACGCAGTATTTT.

CDR3: CASGGPPGAGGKLFF. The CDR3 nucleotides read TGTGCTAGTGGTGGCCCCCCGGGGGCGGGAGGAAAACTGTTTTTT. V is TRBV12-5 and J is TRBJ1-4; a possible D gene is TRBD1 (6 bases). CDR3 length: 15 residues. Germline CDR1 is LGHNT and CDR2 is FRNRAP. V lost 5 bases and J lost 10, with 20 bases in between.

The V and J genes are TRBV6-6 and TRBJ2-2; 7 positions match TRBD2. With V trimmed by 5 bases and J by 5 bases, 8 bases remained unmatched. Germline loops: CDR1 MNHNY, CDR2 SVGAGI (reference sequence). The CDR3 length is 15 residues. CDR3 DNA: TGTGCCAGCAGTGGCGCGGGGGTAGTTACCGGGGAGCTGTTTTTT. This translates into CASSGAGVVTGELFF.

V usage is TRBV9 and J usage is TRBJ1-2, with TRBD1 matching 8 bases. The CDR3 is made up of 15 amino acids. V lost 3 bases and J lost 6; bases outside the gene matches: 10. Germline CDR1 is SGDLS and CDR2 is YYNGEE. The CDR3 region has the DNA TGTGCCAGCAGCGCAGCCGGACAGGGAGGGAATGGCTACACCTTC. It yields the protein CASSAAGQGGNGYTF. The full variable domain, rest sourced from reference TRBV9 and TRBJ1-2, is DSGVTQTPKHLITATGQRVTLRCSPRSGDLSVYWYQQSLDQGLQFLIQYYNGEERAKGNILERFSAQQFPDLHSELNLSSLELGDSALYFCASSAAGQGGNGYTFGSGTRLTVV.

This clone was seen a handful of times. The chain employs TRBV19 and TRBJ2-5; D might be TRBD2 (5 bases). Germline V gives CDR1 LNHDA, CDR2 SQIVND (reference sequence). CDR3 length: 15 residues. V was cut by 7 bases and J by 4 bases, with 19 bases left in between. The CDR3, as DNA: TGTGCCAGTAAAGCTGGAGCGGCCCTCTCAGAGACCCAGTACTTC. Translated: CASKAGAALSETQYF.

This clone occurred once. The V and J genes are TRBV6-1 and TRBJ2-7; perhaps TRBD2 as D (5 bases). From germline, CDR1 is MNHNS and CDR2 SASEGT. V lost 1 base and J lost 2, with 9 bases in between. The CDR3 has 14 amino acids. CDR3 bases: TGTGCCAGCAGTGAAGGGTCGGGGACCTACGAGCAGTACTTC. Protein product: CASSEGSGTYEQYF.